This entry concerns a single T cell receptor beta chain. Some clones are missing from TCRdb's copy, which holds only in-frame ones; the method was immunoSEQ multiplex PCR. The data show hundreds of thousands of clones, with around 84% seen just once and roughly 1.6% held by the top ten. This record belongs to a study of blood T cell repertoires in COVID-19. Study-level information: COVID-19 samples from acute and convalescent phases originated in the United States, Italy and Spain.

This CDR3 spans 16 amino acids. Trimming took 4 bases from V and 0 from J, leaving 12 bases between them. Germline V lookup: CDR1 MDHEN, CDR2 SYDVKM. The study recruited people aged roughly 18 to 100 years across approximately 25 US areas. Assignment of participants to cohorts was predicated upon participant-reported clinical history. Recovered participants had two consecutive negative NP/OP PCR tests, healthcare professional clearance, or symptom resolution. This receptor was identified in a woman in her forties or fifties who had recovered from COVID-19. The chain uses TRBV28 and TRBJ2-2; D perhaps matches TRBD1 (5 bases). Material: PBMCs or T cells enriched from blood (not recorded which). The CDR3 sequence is CASSSEIQANTGELFF. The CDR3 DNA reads TGTGCCAGCAGTTCCGAAATACAGGCGAACACCGGGGAGCTGTTTTTT.